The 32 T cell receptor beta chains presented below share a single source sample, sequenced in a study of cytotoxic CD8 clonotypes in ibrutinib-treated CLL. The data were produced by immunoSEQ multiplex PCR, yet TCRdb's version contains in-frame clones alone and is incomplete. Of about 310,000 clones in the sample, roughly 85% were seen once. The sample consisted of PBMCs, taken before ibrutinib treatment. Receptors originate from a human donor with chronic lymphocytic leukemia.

CDR3 sequence: CAWSTTMGSPKEYF. The CDR3 region has the DNA TGTGCCTGGAGCACAACGATGGGCAGCCCTAAAGAGTACTTC. V usage is TRBV30 and J usage is TRBJ2-7; D is unresolved. Germline CDR1 reads GTSNPN; CDR2 reads SVGIG (reference sequence). V was pared by 3 bases and J by 11 bases, with 23 bases between. The CDR3 runs to 14 residues. Drawing the rest from reference TRBV30 and TRBJ2-7, the complete variable domain is SQTIHQWPATLVQPVGSPLSLECTVEGTSNPNLYWYRQAAGRGLQLLFYSVGIGQISSEVPQNLSASRPQDRQFILSSKKLLLSDSGFYLCAWSTTMGSPKEYFGPGTRLTVT.

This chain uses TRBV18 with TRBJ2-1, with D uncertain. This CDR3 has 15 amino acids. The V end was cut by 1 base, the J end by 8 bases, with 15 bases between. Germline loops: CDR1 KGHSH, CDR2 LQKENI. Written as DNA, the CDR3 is TGTGCCAGCTCACCACTAATCACCGGGTTCGATGAGCAGTTCTTC. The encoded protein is CASSPLITGFDEQFF.

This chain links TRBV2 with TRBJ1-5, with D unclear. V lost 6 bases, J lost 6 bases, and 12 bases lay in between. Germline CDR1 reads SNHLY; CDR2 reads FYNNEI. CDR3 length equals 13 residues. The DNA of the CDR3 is TGTGCCAGCAGGGCCGAGCGTAGTCAGCCCCAGCATTTT. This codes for CASRAERSQPQHF.

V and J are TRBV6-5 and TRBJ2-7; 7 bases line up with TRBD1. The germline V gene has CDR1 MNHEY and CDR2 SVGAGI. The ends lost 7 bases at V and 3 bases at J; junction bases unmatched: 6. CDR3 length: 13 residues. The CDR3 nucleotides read TGTGCCAGCATTAGTAGGGACAGCTACGAGCAGTACTTC. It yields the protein CASISRDSYEQYF.

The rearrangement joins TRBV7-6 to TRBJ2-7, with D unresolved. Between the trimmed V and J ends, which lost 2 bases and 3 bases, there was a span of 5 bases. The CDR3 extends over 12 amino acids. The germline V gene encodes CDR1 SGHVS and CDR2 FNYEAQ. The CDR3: CASSLIDYEQYF. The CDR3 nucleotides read TGTGCCAGCAGCTTAATCGACTACGAGCAGTACTTC.

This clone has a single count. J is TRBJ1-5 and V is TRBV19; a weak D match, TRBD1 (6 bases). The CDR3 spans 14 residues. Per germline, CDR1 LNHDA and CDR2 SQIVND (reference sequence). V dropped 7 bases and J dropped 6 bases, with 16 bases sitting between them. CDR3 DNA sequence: TGTGCCAGTACAGGGGTTCATAGTGGTCAGCCCCAGCATTTT. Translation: CASTGVHSGQPQHF. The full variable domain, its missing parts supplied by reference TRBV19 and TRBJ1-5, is DGGITQSPKYLFRKEGQNVTLSCEQNLNHDAMYWYRQDPGQGLRLIYYSQIVNDFQKGDIAEGYSVSREKKESFPLTVTSAQKNPTAFYLCASTGVHSGQPQHFGDGTRLSIL.

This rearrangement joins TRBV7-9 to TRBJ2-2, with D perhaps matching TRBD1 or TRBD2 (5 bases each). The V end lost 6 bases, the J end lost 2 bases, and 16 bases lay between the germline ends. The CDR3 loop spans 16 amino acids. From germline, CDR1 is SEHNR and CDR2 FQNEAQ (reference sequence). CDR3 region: CASRRGPRSNTGELFF. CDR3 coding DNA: TGTGCCAGCAGACGGGGACCACGTTCTAACACCGGGGAGCTGTTTTTT.

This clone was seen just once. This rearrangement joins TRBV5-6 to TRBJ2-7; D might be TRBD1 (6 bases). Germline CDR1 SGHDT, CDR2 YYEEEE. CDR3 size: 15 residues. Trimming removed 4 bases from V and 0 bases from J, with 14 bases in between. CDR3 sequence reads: CASSATGKNSYEQYF. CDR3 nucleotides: TGTGCCAGCAGCGCAACAGGGAAAAACTCCTACGAGCAGTACTTC. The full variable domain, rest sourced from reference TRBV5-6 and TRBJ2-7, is DAGVTQSPTHLIKTRGQQVTLRCSPKSGHDTVSWYQQALGQGPQFIFQYYEEEERQRGNFPDRFSGHQFPNYSSELNVNALLLGDSALYLCASSATGKNSYEQYFGPGTRLTVT.

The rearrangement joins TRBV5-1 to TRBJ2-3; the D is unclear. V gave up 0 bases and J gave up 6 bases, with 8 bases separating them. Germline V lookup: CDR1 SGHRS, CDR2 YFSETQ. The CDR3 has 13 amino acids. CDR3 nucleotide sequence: TGCGCCAGCAGCTTGGCTCCGATGGATACGCAGTATTTT. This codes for CASSLAPMDTQYF.

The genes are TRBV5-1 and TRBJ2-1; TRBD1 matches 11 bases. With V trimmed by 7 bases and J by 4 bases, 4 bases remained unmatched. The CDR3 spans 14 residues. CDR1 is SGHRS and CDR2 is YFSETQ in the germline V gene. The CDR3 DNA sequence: TGCGCCAGCGGACAGGGGGCCAGATACAATGAGCAGTTCTTC. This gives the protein CASGQGARYNEQFF.

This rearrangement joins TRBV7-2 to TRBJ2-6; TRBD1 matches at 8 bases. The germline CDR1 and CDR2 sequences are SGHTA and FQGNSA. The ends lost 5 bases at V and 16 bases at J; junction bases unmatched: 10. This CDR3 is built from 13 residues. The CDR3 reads CASSGRTGPLLTF. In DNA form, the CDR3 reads TGTGCCAGCAGCGGAAGGACAGGGCCCCTTCTGACTTTC.

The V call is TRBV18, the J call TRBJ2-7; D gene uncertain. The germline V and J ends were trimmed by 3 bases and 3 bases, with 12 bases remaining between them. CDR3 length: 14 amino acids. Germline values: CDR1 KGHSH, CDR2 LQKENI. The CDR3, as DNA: TGTGCCAGCTCACCGGGATCAGTAGTCTACGAGCAGTACTTC. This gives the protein CASSPGSVVYEQYF. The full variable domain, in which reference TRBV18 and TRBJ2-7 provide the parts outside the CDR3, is NAGVMQNPRHLVRRRGQEARLRCSPMKGHSHVYWYRQLPEEGLKFMVYLQKENIIDESGMPKERFSAEFPKEGPSILRIQQVVRGDSAAYFCASSPGSVVYEQYFGPGTRLTVT.

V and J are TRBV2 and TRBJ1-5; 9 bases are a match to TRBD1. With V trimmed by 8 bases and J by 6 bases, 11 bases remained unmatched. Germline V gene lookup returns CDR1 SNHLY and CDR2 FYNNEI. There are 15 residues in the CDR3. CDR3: CASVPGQGRGQPQHF. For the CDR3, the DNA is TGTGCCAGCGTACCGGGACAGGGTCGTGGTCAGCCCCAGCATTTT.

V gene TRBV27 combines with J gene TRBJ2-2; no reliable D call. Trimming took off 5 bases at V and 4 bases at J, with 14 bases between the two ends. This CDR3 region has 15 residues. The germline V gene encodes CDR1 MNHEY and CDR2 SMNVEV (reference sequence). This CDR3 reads CASSTSRFGTGELFF. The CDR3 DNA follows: TGTGCCAGCAGTACATCCCGGTTTGGCACCGGGGAGCTGTTTTTT.

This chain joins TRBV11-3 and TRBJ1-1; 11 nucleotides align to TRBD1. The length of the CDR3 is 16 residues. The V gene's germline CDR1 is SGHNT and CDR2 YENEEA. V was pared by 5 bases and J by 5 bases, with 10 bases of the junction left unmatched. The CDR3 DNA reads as TGTGCCAGCAGCCTAGCCGGGACAGGGGGGGAAACTGAAGCTTTCTTT. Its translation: CASSLAGTGGETEAFF.

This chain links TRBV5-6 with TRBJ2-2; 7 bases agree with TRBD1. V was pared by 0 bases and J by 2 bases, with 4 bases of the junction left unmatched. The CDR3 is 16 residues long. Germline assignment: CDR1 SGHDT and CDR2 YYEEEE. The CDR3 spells CASSLVGTVNTGELFF. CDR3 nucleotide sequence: TGTGCCAGCAGCTTGGTAGGGACAGTCAACACCGGGGAGCTGTTTTTT.

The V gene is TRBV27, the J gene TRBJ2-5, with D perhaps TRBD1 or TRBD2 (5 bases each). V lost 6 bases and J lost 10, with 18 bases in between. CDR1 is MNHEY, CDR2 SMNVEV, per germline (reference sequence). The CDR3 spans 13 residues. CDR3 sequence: CASRYTPSGRQYF. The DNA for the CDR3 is TGTGCCAGCAGATATACCCCTTCGGGACGCCAGTACTTC.

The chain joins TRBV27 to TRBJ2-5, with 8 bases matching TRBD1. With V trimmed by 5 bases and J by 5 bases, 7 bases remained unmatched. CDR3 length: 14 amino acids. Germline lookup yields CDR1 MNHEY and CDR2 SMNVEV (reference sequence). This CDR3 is CASSPPGGLETQYF. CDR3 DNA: TGTGCCAGCAGTCCCCCAGGGGGCCTGGAGACCCAGTACTTC.

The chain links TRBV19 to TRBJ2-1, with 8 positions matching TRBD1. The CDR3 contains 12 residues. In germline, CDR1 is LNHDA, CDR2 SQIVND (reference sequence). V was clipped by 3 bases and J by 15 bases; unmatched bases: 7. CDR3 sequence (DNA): TGTGCCAGTAGTATCGGACAGGGTGGACCGTTCTTC. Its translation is CASSIGQGGPFF. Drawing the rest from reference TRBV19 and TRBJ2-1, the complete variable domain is DGGITQSPKYLFRKEGQNVTLSCEQNLNHDAMYWYRQDPGQGLRLIYYSQIVNDFQKGDIAEGYSVSREKKESFPLTVTSAQKNPTAFYLCASSIGQGGPFFGPGTRLTVL.

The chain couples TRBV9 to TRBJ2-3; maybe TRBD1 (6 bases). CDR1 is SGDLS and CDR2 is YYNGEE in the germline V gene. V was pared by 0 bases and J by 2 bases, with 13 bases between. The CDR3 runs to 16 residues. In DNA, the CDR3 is TGTGCCAGCAGCGTAGGGGGGCGCTTTGCCACAGATACGCAGTATTTT. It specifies CASSVGGRFATDTQYF.

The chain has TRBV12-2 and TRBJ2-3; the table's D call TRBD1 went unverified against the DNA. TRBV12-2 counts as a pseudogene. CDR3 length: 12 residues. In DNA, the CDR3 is TGTGCAAGTCGCCTATCAGGGGATACGCAGTATTTT. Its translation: CASRLSGDTQYF.

As DNA, the CDR3 is TGCGCCAGCAGCTCCCAAGGGGTAACTAATGAAAAACTGTTTTTT. Its translation: CASSSQGVTNEKLFF. The chain uses TRBV5-1 and TRBJ1-4; D perhaps matches TRBD1 (5 bases). There are 15 residues in the CDR3. Looked up from germline, CDR1 is SGHRS and CDR2 is YFSETQ. V lost 3 bases and J lost 1, with 10 bases in between.

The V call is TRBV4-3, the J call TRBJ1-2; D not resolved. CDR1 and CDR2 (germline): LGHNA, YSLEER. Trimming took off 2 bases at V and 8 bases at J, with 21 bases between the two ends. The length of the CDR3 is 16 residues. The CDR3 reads CASSQYKGISSEGYTF. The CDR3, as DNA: TGCGCCAGCAGCCAATACAAGGGAATCTCCTCGGAGGGCTACACCTTC.

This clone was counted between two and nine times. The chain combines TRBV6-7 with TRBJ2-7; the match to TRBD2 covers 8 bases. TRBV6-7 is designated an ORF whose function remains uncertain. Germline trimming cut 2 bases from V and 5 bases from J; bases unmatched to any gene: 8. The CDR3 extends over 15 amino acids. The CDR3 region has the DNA TGTGCCAGCAGTTACCTGGGACTAGGCATCCACGAGCAGTACTTC. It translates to CASSYLGLGIHEQYF.

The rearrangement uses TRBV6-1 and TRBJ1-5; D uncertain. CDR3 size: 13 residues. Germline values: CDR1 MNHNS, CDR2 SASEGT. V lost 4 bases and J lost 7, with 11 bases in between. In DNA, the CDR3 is TGTGCCAGCAGTGCGGAGTCCGGACAGCCCCAGCATTTT. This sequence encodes CASSAESGQPQHF.

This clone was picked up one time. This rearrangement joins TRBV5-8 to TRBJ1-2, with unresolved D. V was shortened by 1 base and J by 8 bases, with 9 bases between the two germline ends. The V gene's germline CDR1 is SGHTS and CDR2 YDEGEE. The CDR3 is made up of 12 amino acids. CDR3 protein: CASSLWESGYTF. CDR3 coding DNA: TGTGCCAGCAGCTTGTGGGAAAGCGGCTACACCTTC. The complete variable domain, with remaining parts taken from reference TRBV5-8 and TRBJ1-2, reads EAGVTQSPTHLIKTRGQQATLRCSPISGHTSVYWYQQALGLGLQFLLWYDEGEERNRGNFPPRFSGRQFPNYSSELNVNALELEDSALYLCASSLWESGYTFGSGTRLTVV.

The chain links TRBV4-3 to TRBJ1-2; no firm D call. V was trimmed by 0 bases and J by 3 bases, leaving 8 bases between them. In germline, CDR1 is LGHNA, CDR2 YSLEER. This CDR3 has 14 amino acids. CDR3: CASSQDPSYYGYTF. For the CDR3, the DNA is TGCGCCAGCAGCCAAGATCCCAGTTACTATGGCTACACCTTC.

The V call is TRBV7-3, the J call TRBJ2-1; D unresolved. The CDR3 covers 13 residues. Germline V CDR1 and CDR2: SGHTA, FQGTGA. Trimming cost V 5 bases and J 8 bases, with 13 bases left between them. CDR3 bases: TGTGCCAGCAGCCCAAGACCACGCGATGAGCAGTTCTTC. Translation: CASSPRPRDEQFF.

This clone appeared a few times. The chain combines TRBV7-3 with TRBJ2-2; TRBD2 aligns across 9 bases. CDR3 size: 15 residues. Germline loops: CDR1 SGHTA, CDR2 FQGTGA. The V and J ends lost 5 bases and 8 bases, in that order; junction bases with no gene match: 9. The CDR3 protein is CASSLIAGEVGELFF. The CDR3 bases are TGTGCCAGCAGCCTTATAGCGGGAGAAGTGGGGGAGCTGTTTTTT.

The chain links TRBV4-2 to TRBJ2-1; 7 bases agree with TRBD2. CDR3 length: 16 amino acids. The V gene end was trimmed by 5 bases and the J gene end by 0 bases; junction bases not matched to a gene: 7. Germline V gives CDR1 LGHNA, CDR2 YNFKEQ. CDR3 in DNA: TGTGCCAGCAGCAGTGGTCCGGGGGGCTCCTACAATGAGCAGTTCTTC. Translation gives CASSSGPGGSYNEQFF.

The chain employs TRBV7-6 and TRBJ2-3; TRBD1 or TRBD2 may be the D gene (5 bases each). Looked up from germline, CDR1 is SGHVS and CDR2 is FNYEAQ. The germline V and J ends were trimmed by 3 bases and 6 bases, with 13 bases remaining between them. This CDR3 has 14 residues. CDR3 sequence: CASSLLRDLDTQYF. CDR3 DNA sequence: TGTGCCAGCAGCTTGCTCCGGGACCTCGATACGCAGTATTTT.

The CDR3: CASSKDRGGNYGYTF. DNA for the CDR3: TGTGCCAGCAGCAAGGACAGGGGCGGTAACTATGGCTACACCTTC. The genes are TRBV5-4 and TRBJ1-2; TRBD1 matches 9 bases. Germline CDR1 is SGHNT and CDR2 is YYREEE (reference sequence). Germline trimming cut 4 bases from V and 1 base from J; bases unmatched to any gene: 5. The CDR3 loop spans 15 amino acids.